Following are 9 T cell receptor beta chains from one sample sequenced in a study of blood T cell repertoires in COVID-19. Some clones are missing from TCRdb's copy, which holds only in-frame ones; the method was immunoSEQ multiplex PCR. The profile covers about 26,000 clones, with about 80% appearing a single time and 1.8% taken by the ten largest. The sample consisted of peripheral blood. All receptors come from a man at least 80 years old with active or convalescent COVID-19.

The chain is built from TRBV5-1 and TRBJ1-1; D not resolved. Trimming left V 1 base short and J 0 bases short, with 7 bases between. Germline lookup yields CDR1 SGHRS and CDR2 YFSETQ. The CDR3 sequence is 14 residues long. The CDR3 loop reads CASSLSTVNTEAFF. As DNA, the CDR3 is TGCGCCAGCAGCTTGAGCACCGTGAACACTGAAGCTTTCTTT.

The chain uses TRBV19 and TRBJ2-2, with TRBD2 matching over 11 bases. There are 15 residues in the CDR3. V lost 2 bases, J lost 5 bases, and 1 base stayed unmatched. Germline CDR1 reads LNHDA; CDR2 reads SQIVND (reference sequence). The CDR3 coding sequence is TGTGCCAGTAGTATAACTAGCGGGAGAACCGGGGAGCTGTTTTTT. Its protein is CASSITSGRTGELFF.

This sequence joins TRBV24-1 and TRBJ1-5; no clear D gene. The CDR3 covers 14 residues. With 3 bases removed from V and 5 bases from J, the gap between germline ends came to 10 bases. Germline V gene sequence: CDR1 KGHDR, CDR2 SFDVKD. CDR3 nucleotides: TGTGCCACCAGTGATGGAAAAAGCGATCAGCCCCAGCATTTT. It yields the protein CATSDGKSDQPQHF.

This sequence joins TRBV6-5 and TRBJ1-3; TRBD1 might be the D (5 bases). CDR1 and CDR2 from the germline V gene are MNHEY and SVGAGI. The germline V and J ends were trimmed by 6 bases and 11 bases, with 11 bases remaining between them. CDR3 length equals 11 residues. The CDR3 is CASRSGTAIYF. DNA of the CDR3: TGTGCCAGCAGGAGCGGGACCGCCATATATTTT.

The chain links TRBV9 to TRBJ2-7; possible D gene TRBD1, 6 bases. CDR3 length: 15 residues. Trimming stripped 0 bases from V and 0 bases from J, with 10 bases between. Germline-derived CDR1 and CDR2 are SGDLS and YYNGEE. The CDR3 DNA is TGTGCCAGCAGCGTAGATGCCAGGGGCTCCTACGAGCAGTACTTC. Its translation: CASSVDARGSYEQYF.

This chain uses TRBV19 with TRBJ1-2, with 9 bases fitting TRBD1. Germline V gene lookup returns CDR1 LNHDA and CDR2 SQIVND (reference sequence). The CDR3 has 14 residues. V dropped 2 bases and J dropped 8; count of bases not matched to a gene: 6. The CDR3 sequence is CASSIQQGAYGYTF. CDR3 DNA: TGTGCCAGTAGTATACAACAGGGGGCTTACGGCTACACCTTC.

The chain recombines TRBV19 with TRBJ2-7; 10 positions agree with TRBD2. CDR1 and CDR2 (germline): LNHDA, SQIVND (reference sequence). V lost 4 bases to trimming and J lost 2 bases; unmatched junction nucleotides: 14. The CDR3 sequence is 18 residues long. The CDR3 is CASSTPPRTSGYTYEQYF. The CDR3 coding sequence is TGTGCCAGTAGTACCCCCCCCCGGACTAGCGGATACACCTACGAGCAGTACTTC.

This CDR3 is CASSSSGVSGGLTGELFF. CDR3 DNA sequence: TGTGCCAGCAGCTCAAGTGGGGTTAGCGGGGGCCTAACCGGGGAGCTGTTTTTT. The V and J genes are TRBV9 and TRBJ2-2, with 9 bases that match TRBD2. With V trimmed by 4 bases and J by 5 bases, 15 bases remained unmatched. The CDR3 loop spans 18 amino acids. In germline, CDR1 is SGDLS, CDR2 YYNGEE.

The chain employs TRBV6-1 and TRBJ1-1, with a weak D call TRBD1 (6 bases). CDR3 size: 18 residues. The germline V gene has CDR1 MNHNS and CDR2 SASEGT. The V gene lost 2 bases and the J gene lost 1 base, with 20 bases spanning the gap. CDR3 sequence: CASSELAIGGPRNTEAFF. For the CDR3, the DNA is TGTGCCAGCAGTGAATTGGCTATCGGGGGGCCCCGGAACACTGAAGCTTTCTTT.